Described below is a single T cell receptor beta chain sequence and its context. The sample is drawn from a study of T cell responses to AZD1222 COVID-19 vaccine. Deletions cut 9 bases from V and 0 bases from J, with 18 bases between. CDR3 length equals 16 residues. The germline gives CDR1 LNHDA, CDR2 SQIVND (reference sequence). Sequenced by immunoSEQ multiplex PCR; TCRdb stores in-frame clones only, minus some. The table has around 150,000 clones, 88% seen once; the top ten hold more than 5%. The chain employs TRBV19 and TRBJ1-5; D is perhaps TRBD1 (6 bases). The sequenced sample was peripheral blood, obtained on day 0 of AZD1222 vaccination. The clonotype was recovered from an adult in good health. The DNA for the CDR3 is TGTGCCAGCAACGGGGGGCTCAACGTTAGCAATCAGCCCCAGCATTTT. Amino acid sequence: CASNGGLNVSNQPQHF.